This T cell receptor (beta chain) was profiled in a study of T-cell memory formation after mild COVID-19. Unmatched junction bases numbered 10, after V lost 4 bases and J lost 3 bases. The CDR3 runs to 15 residues. The V gene's germline CDR1 is SGHRS and CDR2 YFSETQ. MiXCR was run by TCRdb on the 5' RACE reads, yielding one entry per CDR3 protein. The sample includes over 500,000 distinct CDR3 sequences, around 16% of them seen just once. The source is an adult woman who had mild COVID-19 (a few samples of this study predate the infection). Cell type and time point are not known. Material: PBMCs or a T cell subset sorted from them (not recorded which). The V gene is TRBV5-1, the J gene TRBJ2-7; 7 positions agree with TRBD1. Here the CDR3 DNA reads TGCGCCAGCAGCCGGCAGGGGGACAGTCTCTACGAGCAGTACTTC. It codes for CASSRQGDSLYEQYF.